The 27 T cell receptor beta chains reported below all come from one sample, sequenced in a study of early T cells in non-severe SARS-CoV-2 infection. A single record per CDR3 protein comes from TCRdb applying MiXCR to the 5' RACE reads. The data contain some 77,000 distinct CDR3 sequences, roughly 5.3% of them singletons. This specimen consisted of whole blood, obtained at baseline. Source of these receptors: an adult who was a healthcare worker with PCR-confirmed SARS-CoV-2 infection or an uninfected control (not recorded which).

In its sample, this clonotype was seen many times. The chain joins TRBV27 to TRBJ2-3; D is undetermined. V lost 8 bases and J lost 4, with 25 bases in between. From germline, CDR1 is MNHEY and CDR2 SMNVEV (reference sequence). CDR3 size: 17 residues. The CDR3 loop reads CASCPFSVTYGADTQYF. The CDR3 DNA is TGTGCCAGCTGCCCATTCAGCGTAACTTACGGTGCAGATACGCAGTATTTT.

This clonotype has a count of ten or more. This chain connects TRBV12-3 or TRBV12-4 to TRBJ1-2, with unresolved D. The CDR3 covers 13 residues. Trimming took off 6 bases at V and 8 bases at J, with 16 bases between the two ends. The CDR3 loop reads CASSLNMGGGYTF. The DNA of the CDR3 is TGTGCCAGCAGCCTTAACATGGGAGGCGGCTACACCTTC.

This clonotype was observed at least ten times. The CDR3 nucleotides are TGTGCCAGCAGCAAAGTTGAAGGACAGGGGACCACTAACTATGGCTACACCTTC. Its translation is CASSKVEGQGTTNYGYTF. The chain is built from TRBV21-1 and TRBJ1-2; the table's TRBD1 call for D was not verified on the DNA. TRBV21-1 is a pseudogene. The CDR3 has 18 amino acids.

This clonotype was observed many times. CDR3 sequence: CASIGRQATQYF. In DNA, the CDR3 is TGTGCCAGTATCGGCCGACAGGCCACGCAGTATTTT. V usage is TRBV19 and J usage is TRBJ2-3, with TRBD1 as a possible D gene (6 bases). Germline CDR1 is LNHDA and CDR2 is SQIVND (reference sequence). Trimming pared 7 bases from V and 9 bases from J, leaving 14 bases between. The CDR3 length is 12 residues.

This clonotype occurred many times. This sequence joins TRBV10-3 and TRBJ1-1, with 9 positions matching TRBD1. Looked up from germline, CDR1 is ENHRY and CDR2 is SYGVKD. This CDR3 spans 13 amino acids. V shed 11 bases and J 5 bases; nucleotides not matched to a gene: 9. CDR3 nucleotides: TGTGCCTCCGGGGGGACAGGGCTTACTGAAGCTTTCTTT. Its protein is CASGGTGLTEAFF.

This rearrangement joins TRBV29-1 to TRBJ2-7, with TRBD2 as a possible D gene (5 bases). This CDR3 is 13 amino acids long. Germline values: CDR1 SQVTM, CDR2 ANQGSEA. Trimming took 4 bases from V and 7 from J, leaving 17 bases between them. The CDR3 nucleotides are TGCAGCGTTGCATCTAGCAAATCTCGAGAGCAGTACTTC. Its protein product is CSVASSKSREQYF.

This clonotype was detected many times. V is TRBV19 and J is TRBJ2-1, with TRBD2 matching over 13 bases. Trimming cost V 4 bases and J 8 bases; bases outside gene matches: 5. Germline assignment: CDR1 LNHDA and CDR2 SQIVND (reference sequence). The CDR3 totals 15 residues. The CDR3 bases are TGTGCCAGTAGTACGGGACTAGCGGGAAGGGATGAGCAGTTCTTC. Translated: CASSTGLAGRDEQFF.

This clonotype was counted at least ten times. The chain is built from TRBV18 and TRBJ2-5, with D unclear. Germline values: CDR1 KGHSH, CDR2 LQKENI. Trimming pared 0 bases from V and 2 bases from J, leaving 10 bases between. This CDR3 comprises 15 residues. Here the CDR3 reads CASSPPIGYQETQYF. CDR3 DNA: TGTGCCAGCTCACCACCGATCGGGTATCAAGAGACCCAGTACTTC.

This clonotype was seen ten or more times. The DNA for the CDR3 is TGCGCCAGCAGCCCGATAGCGGGAGTGGGGAATGAGCAGTTCTTC. It specifies CASSPIAGVGNEQFF. The chain recombines TRBV5-1 with TRBJ2-1, with 9 bases fitting TRBD2. In germline, CDR1 is SGHRS, CDR2 YFSETQ. The CDR3 is made up of 15 amino acids. V was pared by 4 bases and J by 7 bases, with 9 bases of the junction left unmatched. Supplemented by reference TRBV5-1 and TRBJ2-1, the full variable domain reads KAGVTQTPRYLIKTRGQQVTLSCSPISGHRSVSWYQQTPGQGLQFLFEYFSETQRNKGNFPGRFSGRQFSNSRSEMNVSTLELGDSALYLCASSPIAGVGNEQFFGPGTRLTVL.

This clonotype was observed at least ten times. This rearrangement joins TRBV19 to TRBJ1-5; D perhaps matches TRBD1 (6 bases). The V gene lost 7 bases and the J gene lost 4 bases, with 17 bases spanning the gap. The CDR3 is 15 residues long. Germline-derived CDR1 and CDR2 are LNHDA and SQIVND (reference sequence). In DNA form, the CDR3 reads TGTGCCAGTACCCCAAGGGGGGAGGGAAATCAGCCCCAGCATTTT. Protein product: CASTPRGEGNQPQHF.

This clonotype was recorded many times. The genes are TRBV5-1 and TRBJ1-3; D unclear. Trimming shortened V by 0 bases and J by 4 bases, and 8 bases separated the two germline ends. The CDR3 is 14 amino acids. Germline CDR1 SGHRS, CDR2 YFSETQ. The CDR3 DNA is TGCGCCAGCAGCTTGGCTGGGTACGGAAACACCATATATTTT. Protein sequence: CASSLAGYGNTIYF.

This clonotype occurred many times. The chain is built from TRBV18 and TRBJ2-5; possible D gene TRBD2, 6 bases. Trimming took off 1 base at V and 2 bases at J, with 11 bases between the two ends. This CDR3 is built from 15 residues. Germline CDR1 and CDR2: KGHSH and LQKENI. CDR3 sequence (DNA): TGTGCCAGCTCACCACGGGGGGAGGCGCAAGAGACCCAGTACTTC. Its translation is CASSPRGEAQETQYF.

The chain has TRBV18 and TRBJ1-5, with D perhaps matching TRBD1 (5 bases). V gave up 0 bases and J gave up 4 bases, with 13 bases separating them. This CDR3 has 16 residues. Looked up from germline, CDR1 is KGHSH and CDR2 is LQKENI. The CDR3 DNA is TGTGCCAGCTCACCACCTCTCCGGGACGGTAATCAGCCCCAGCATTTT. This encodes CASSPPLRDGNQPQHF.

Only a few counts were recorded for this clonotype. This chain uses TRBV18 with TRBJ1-2; weak D call: TRBD1 (6 bases). Trimming shortened V by 4 bases and J by 3 bases, and 12 bases separated the two germline ends. Germline-derived CDR1 and CDR2 are KGHSH and LQKENI. The CDR3 consists of 14 residues. DNA for the CDR3: TGTGCCAGCTCACTCAACAGGGAGGACTATGGCTACACCTTC. Translated, it gives CASSLNREDYGYTF.

Only a few counts were recorded for this clonotype. V and J are TRBV29-1 and TRBJ2-3; 10 bases match TRBD2. This CDR3 has 14 amino acids. Trimming cost V 7 bases and J 3 bases; bases outside gene matches: 7. The germline CDR1 and CDR2 sequences are SQVTM and ANQGSEA. In DNA form, the CDR3 reads TGCAGCGCAAGTAGCGGGAGGAGGACAGATACGCAGTATTTT. Protein sequence: CSASSGRRTDTQYF.

The chain combines TRBV4-2 with TRBJ2-1; D is possibly TRBD1 (6 bases). The length of the CDR3 is 14 residues. V lost 0 bases, J lost 7 bases, and 10 bases lay in between. Looked up from germline, CDR1 is LGHNA and CDR2 is YNFKEQ. The CDR3 DNA follows: TGTGCCAGCAGCCAAGATAGTCAGGGGAATGAGCAGTTCTTC. It codes for CASSQDSQGNEQFF.

This clonotype was seen a handful of times. The V and J genes are TRBV28 and TRBJ1-1; the D gene is possibly TRBD1 (5 bases). V lost 3 bases and J 3 bases, leaving 11 bases between the germline ends. Per germline, CDR1 MDHEN and CDR2 SYDVKM. The CDR3 spans 14 residues. CDR3 sequence: CASSLADKDTEAFF. DNA for the CDR3: TGTGCCAGCAGTTTGGCGGACAAGGACACTGAAGCTTTCTTT.

V is TRBV19 and J is TRBJ2-3; D could derive from TRBD1 or TRBD2 (5 bases each). The germline V gene encodes CDR1 LNHDA and CDR2 SQIVND (reference sequence). V lost 4 bases and J 5 bases, leaving 16 bases between the germline ends. The CDR3 contains 15 residues. The CDR3 protein is CASSRGPFLGDTQYF. CDR3 bases: TGTGCCAGTAGTAGGGGACCTTTTCTCGGAGATACGCAGTATTTT. Full variable domain (remainder filled in from reference TRBV19 and TRBJ2-3): DGGITQSPKYLFRKEGQNVTLSCEQNLNHDAMYWYRQDPGQGLRLIYYSQIVNDFQKGDIAEGYSVSREKKESFPLTVTSAQKNPTAFYLCASSRGPFLGDTQYFGPGTRLTVL.

The V gene is TRBV30, the J gene TRBJ1-2; 9 bases agree with TRBD1. This CDR3 region has 16 residues. Trimming cost V 4 bases and J 0 bases; bases outside gene matches: 9. Germline assignment: CDR1 GTSNPN and CDR2 SVGIG (reference sequence). The CDR3 reads CAWIPGQGQTNYGYTF. CDR3 nucleotide sequence: TGTGCCTGGATCCCGGGACAGGGCCAGACTAACTATGGCTACACCTTC.

The CDR3 DNA reads as TGTGCCAGCGCAACCCGGGGGGGAAACACCATATATTTT. It yields the protein CASATRGGNTIYF. The chain is built from TRBV6-5 and TRBJ1-3, with a weak D call TRBD1 (5 bases). Germline V gene sequence: CDR1 MNHEY, CDR2 SVGAGI. V was cut by 8 bases and J by 4 bases, with 12 bases left in between. CDR3 length equals 13 residues.

The rearrangement uses TRBV24-1 and TRBJ2-5, with a tentative D call TRBD2 (5 bases). This CDR3 is built from 13 residues. Per the germline V gene, CDR1 is KGHDR and CDR2 is SFDVKD. V dropped 10 bases and J dropped 4 bases, with 15 bases sitting between them. The CDR3 DNA follows: TGTGCCACACGTGAGGTGGGGAGAGAGACCCAGTACTTC. Its protein product is CATREVGRETQYF.

In nucleotides, the CDR3 is TGTCACTCTAGCGGGTTAACCTACGAGCAGTACTTC. Residues: CHSSGLTYEQYF. The chain is built from TRBV5-4 and TRBJ2-7; 8 nucleotides line up with TRBD2. The CDR3 is 12 residues long. CDR1 is SGHNT, CDR2 YYREEE, per germline (reference sequence). Full variable domain (missing parts from reference TRBV5-4 and TRBJ2-7): ETGVTQSPTHLIKTRGQQVTLRCSSQSGHNTVSWYQQALGQGPQFIFQYYREEENGRGNFPPRFSGLQFPNYSSELNVNALELDDSALYLCHSSGLTYEQYFGPGTRLTVT.

In this sample, this clonotype turned up many times. V is TRBV13 and J is TRBJ2-4, with D unclear. This CDR3 is built from 15 residues. Per germline, CDR1 PRHDT and CDR2 FYEKMQ (reference sequence). The germline V and J ends were trimmed by 4 bases and 0 bases, with 10 bases remaining between them. The CDR3 here is CASSSRTVAKNIQYF. The DNA for the CDR3 is TGTGCCAGCAGCTCCCGAACCGTAGCCAAAAACATTCAGTACTTC.

The rearrangement joins TRBV19 to TRBJ1-2, with TRBD1 identical over 7 bases. The CDR3 contains 13 residues. V dropped 7 bases and J dropped 2; count of bases not matched to a gene: 4. CDR1 LNHDA and CDR2 SQIVND come from the germline V gene (reference sequence). The CDR3 nucleotides are TGTGCCAGTACCTCGGACAGGAACTATGGCTACACCTTC. Its translation is CASTSDRNYGYTF. Full variable domain (rest looked up from reference TRBV19 and TRBJ1-2): DGGITQSPKYLFRKEGQNVTLSCEQNLNHDAMYWYRQDPGQGLRLIYYSQIVNDFQKGDIAEGYSVSREKKESFPLTVTSAQKNPTAFYLCASTSDRNYGYTFGSGTRLTVV.

The gene calls are TRBV28 and TRBJ2-5, with TRBD1 identical over 8 bases. In germline, CDR1 is MDHEN, CDR2 SYDVKM. V shed 11 bases and J 0 bases; nucleotides not matched to a gene: 14. The CDR3 has 16 amino acids. CDR3 nucleotide sequence: TGTGCCGGATCGCGAAGACAGGGGTTATACCAAGAGACCCAGTACTTC. Its translation is CAGSRRQGLYQETQYF.

The rearrangement uses TRBV11-3 and TRBJ2-1; maybe TRBD1 (6 bases). From germline, CDR1 is SGHNT and CDR2 YENEEA. V lost 5 bases to trimming and J lost 5 bases, with 16 bases between them. The CDR3 extends over 15 amino acids. The CDR3 DNA reads as TGTGCCAGCAGCGTTGACAGGAGATTAAACAATGAGCAGTTCTTC. Protein: CASSVDRRLNNEQFF.

This clonotype was seen at least ten times. The rearrangement joins TRBV18 to TRBJ2-1; no clear D. Trimming cost V 0 bases and J 7 bases, with 13 bases left between them. CDR1 KGHSH and CDR2 LQKENI come from the germline V gene. CDR3 length equals 15 residues. CDR3 nucleotide sequence: TGTGCCAGCTCACCACCGATCCCTTTTGGGAATGAGCAGTTCTTC. This translates into CASSPPIPFGNEQFF.